One TCR beta chain is described in this entry. Its antigen specificity is not known. No much larger clone is present one base from it, and per-base qualities are unavailable. The roughly 20 healthy controls were blood donors whose buffy coats were used; they had a median age of roughly 50 years (range roughly 20-70), and 45% to 65% were female. Flow cytometry confirmed the purity of CD4+ and CD8+ cells that had been isolated by positive magnetic bead selection on an AutoMACS. Ficoll-Paque PLUS density gradient separation was used to isolate peripheral blood mononuclear cells. DNA from CD4-enriched, CD8-enriched or PBMC samples was extracted using Nucleospin Tissue or Tissue XS kits and then quantified on a Qubit 2.0 fluorometer. The data belong to a study of somatic mutations in cytotoxic T cells in rheumatoid arthritis (dated by TCRdb to 2017 to 2019). With respect to the entire study: Sorted V beta1+ cells also underwent TCRB sequencing, and some V beta antibody-stained T-cell populations were flow-sorted at nearly 100% purity on a FACSAria II or Sony SH800. Whether expanded CD8+ T-cell clones in untreated, newly diagnosed rheumatoid arthritis carry somatic mutations was the study question, and clonality was characterized with TCRB deep sequencing. TCRB deep sequencing covered 65 patients with rheumatoid arthritis along with around 22 healthy controls. Patient and control groups had essentially identical median ages. Results and caveats for the whole study, not just this receptor: There was no significant difference in CD8+ T-cell clonality between rheumatoid arthritis patients and age-matched healthy controls. In patients, CD8+ clonality rose with age (Spearman r ~ 0.46), which was not the case in healthy controls. In about an eighth of the roughly 65 patients the largest CD8+ clone exceeded 20% of CD8+ cells, and several identical CD8+ TCRB sequences were shared between blood and synovial fluid. The finding that TRBV07 was slightly underrepresented in patients was left unadjusted for multiple comparisons. The antigen targets of the expanded CD8+ clones were unknown, and absence from virus-specific databases did not rule out viral specificity.

As encoded in the germline V gene (reference sequence), CDR1 is SEHNR while CDR2 is FQNEAQ. V is pruned by 3 bases and J by 4 bases, leaving 12 bases of the junction without a gene match. Including cysteine and phenylalanine, the CDR3 has 16 amino acids. Here the CDR3 DNA is all that survives: 48 bases in frame from base 1. Genomic DNA underwent TCRB CDR3 sequencing using the immunoSEQ assay. The authors' analysis ran thus. The analyses included only productive TCRB rearrangements. A clone was defined by a unique TCRB CDR3 sequence, and clonality was computed as a productive clonality index based on Shannon entropy. To calculate repertoire overlap between two samples, the template counts of each clone were considered relative to each sample's total templates. Flow cytometry-measured V-gene usage correlated with V-gene usage from TCRB sequencing, with a Spearman r of 0.61. In TCRdb, the immuneACCESS table is reduced to in-frame sequences with V and J assigned. These tables do not hold every clone; where another copy was compared, an unresolved V gene accounts for under half, and the others remain unexplained. D and trimming were read from the DNA, whereas the V and J calls and clone size are those reported in that table. Recorded for this sample are fewer than 20,000 clones; less than 75% of them occurred a single time. The ten largest clones add up to approximately 20% of the sample.

Sequencing was carried out using CD8+ T cells sorted from blood. The chain joins TRBV7-9 to TRBJ2-7, with 7 central nucleotides matching TRBD1. This TCR was recovered from a woman in her sixties in good health. The CDR3 corresponds to CASSLSPGTASYEQYF. The DNA sequence reads TGTGCCAGCAGCTTGTCTCCCGGGACAGCCTCTTACGAGCAGTACTTC.